The next 29 T cell receptor beta chains were all read from a single sample in a study of T cell repertoires in cytomegalovirus infection. The antigens these receptors bind are not known. From the reads, TCRdb called clonotypes with MiXCR, one entry per CDR3 protein. In the table there are roughly 350,000 distinct CDR3 sequences, roughly 34% of which are singletons. Material: cultured PBMCs, obtained from culture after CMV antigen stimulation. The receptors derive from a human donor in good health (CMV status not recorded). Some clones in this sample may be carry-over from other donors' samples.

CDR3 region: CSATDYTEAFF. The DNA for the CDR3 is TGCAGTGCTACCGATTACACTGAAGCTTTCTTT. The V and J genes are TRBV20-1 and TRBJ1-1; D not resolved. Per the germline V gene, CDR1 is DFQATT and CDR2 is SNEGSKA (reference sequence). The CDR3 covers 11 residues. Trimming pared 4 bases from V and 3 bases from J, leaving 6 bases between.

V and J are TRBV19 and TRBJ1-1; D call uncertain. Looked up from germline, CDR1 is LNHDA and CDR2 is SQIVND (reference sequence). There are 13 residues in the CDR3. V was cut by 7 bases and J by 5 bases, with 14 bases left in between. This chain's CDR3 is CASTWEARTEAFF. The CDR3 DNA sequence: TGTGCCAGTACCTGGGAGGCAAGAACTGAAGCTTTCTTT. Complete variable domain (other parts from reference TRBV19 and TRBJ1-1): DGGITQSPKYLFRKEGQNVTLSCEQNLNHDAMYWYRQDPGQGLRLIYYSQIVNDFQKGDIAEGYSVSREKKESFPLTVTSAQKNPTAFYLCASTWEARTEAFFGQGTRLTVV.

The chain links TRBV6-5 to TRBJ1-2, with D tentatively TRBD1 (6 bases). Germline assignment: CDR1 MNHEY and CDR2 SVGAGI. CDR3 size: 13 residues. V was pared by 9 bases and J by 2 bases, with 13 bases between. CDR3 residues: CASTRTENYGYTF. CDR3 coding DNA: TGTGCCAGTACCCGGACAGAGAACTATGGCTACACCTTC.

The chain employs TRBV6-8 and TRBJ1-1, with D unclear. Per the germline V gene, CDR1 is MNHGY and CDR2 is SAAAGT. The CDR3 covers 15 residues. V lost 5 bases and J 2 bases, leaving 15 bases between the germline ends. CDR3 bases: TGTGCCAGCAGTCCCCGAATAGGCCCAAACACTGAAGCTTTCTTT. Translated, it gives CASSPRIGPNTEAFF.

The rearrangement uses TRBV7-2 and TRBJ2-1; D possibly corresponds to TRBD1 (6 bases). CDR1 SGHTA and CDR2 FQGNSA come from the germline V gene. This CDR3 has 12 amino acids. V lost 0 bases and J lost 12, with 9 bases in between. The CDR3 protein is CASSLARGRQFF. The CDR3 DNA is TGTGCCAGCAGCTTAGCGAGGGGGAGGCAGTTCTTC.

The rearrangement uses TRBV11-3 and TRBJ2-3, with a weak D call TRBD2 (5 bases). This CDR3 contains 18 residues. CDR1 and CDR2 from the germline V gene are SGHNT and YENEEA. The germline V and J ends were trimmed by 6 bases and 5 bases, with 27 bases remaining between them. As DNA, the CDR3 is TGTGCCAGCAGTCAAACCCTCAGAGGGCTAGTGGGTCAAGATACGCAGTATTTT. Translated: CASSQTLRGLVGQDTQYF.

V is TRBV6-2 or TRBV6-3 and J is TRBJ1-4; D is uncertain. Trimming left V 8 bases short and J 7 bases short, with 8 bases between. From germline, CDR1 is MNHEY and CDR2 SVGEGT. The CDR3 covers 11 residues. CDR3 loop: CASGQGEKLFF. The CDR3 nucleotides are TGTGCCAGCGGCCAAGGTGAAAAACTGTTTTTT.

This clonotype was found a few times. The gene calls are TRBV6-1 and TRBJ2-3; 7 positions match TRBD2. V shed 6 bases and J 7 bases; nucleotides not matched to a gene: 7. This CDR3 is built from 13 residues. Germline CDR1 MNHNS, CDR2 SASEGT. The CDR3 DNA is TGTGCCAGCAGCCGATCTAGCGGAAATACGCAGTATTTT. This translates into CASSRSSGNTQYF.

This clonotype showed up many times. The chain's CDR3 is CASSRAGTYNEQFF. The CDR3 bases are TGTGCCAGCAGCAGAGCGGGTACTTACAATGAGCAGTTCTTC. V gene TRBV6-2 or TRBV6-3 combines with J gene TRBJ2-1; D is perhaps TRBD2 (6 bases). Trimming pared 6 bases from V and 4 bases from J, leaving 13 bases between. Germline CDR1 reads MNHEY; CDR2 reads SVGEGT. There are 14 residues in the CDR3.

This clonotype was seen more than once but under ten times. The J gene is TRBJ2-1, the V gene TRBV19, with TRBD2 identical over 8 bases. J was trimmed by 6 bases and V by 5 bases; bases with no gene match: 18. CDR1 and CDR2 from the germline V gene are LNHDA and SQIVND (reference sequence). The CDR3 contains 18 residues. CDR3 sequence (DNA): TGTGCCAGTAGTTCCGGGGTCGGGGCCGGACTAGCCGGCAATGAGCAGTTCTTC. Amino acids: CASSSGVGAGLAGNEQFF.

This clonotype has only a few counts. This CDR3 reads CASSQGTGPAKHYV. For the CDR3, the DNA is TGTGCCAGCAGCCAAGGGACGGGTCCGGCGAAGCATTACGTC. V gene TRBV3-1 combines with J gene TRBJ2-7; unclear D gene. The CDR3 contains 14 residues. Germline V lookup: CDR1 LGHDT, CDR2 YNNKEL (reference sequence).

In this sample, this clonotype turned up a few times. The chain links TRBV27 to TRBJ2-7; 8 nucleotides agree with TRBD1. The CDR3 spans 14 residues. V gave up 5 bases and J gave up 7 bases; unmatched junction bases: 10. The germline gives CDR1 MNHEY, CDR2 SMNVEV (reference sequence). As DNA, the CDR3 is TGTGCCAGCAGTCCAGGACAGGGTGTTGGAGAGCAGTACTTC. Translated, it gives CASSPGQGVGEQYF.

The table lists this clonotype with a few counts. The genes are TRBV20-1 and TRBJ2-3; TRBD1 is a possible D gene (5 bases). V gave up 5 bases and J gave up 0 bases, with 12 bases separating them. Germline-derived CDR1 and CDR2 are DFQATT and SNEGSKA (reference sequence). The CDR3 loop spans 14 amino acids. Here the CDR3 DNA reads TGCAGTGCTTCGACAGAAGCTAGCACAGATACGCAGTATTTT. Translating gives CSASTEASTDTQYF.

The genes are TRBV6-2 or TRBV6-3 and TRBJ2-7, with 7 positions matching TRBD1. V lost 8 bases and J lost 3; bases outside the gene matches: 7. This CDR3 comprises 13 residues. Germline CDR1 MNHEY, CDR2 SVGEGT. CDR3 amino acids: CASCGDRVYEQYF. For the CDR3, the DNA is TGTGCCAGCTGTGGAGACAGGGTCTACGAGCAGTACTTC.

The chain has TRBV7-6 and TRBJ2-1; no reliable D call. This CDR3 is built from 13 residues. The V end was cut by 3 bases, the J end by 4 bases, with 7 bases between. Germline V gene data show CDR1 as SGHVS and CDR2 as FNYEAQ. The CDR3 DNA sequence: TGTGCCAGCAGCTTGCTATTATACAATGAGCAGTTCTTC. It encodes CASSLLLYNEQFF. Filled out from reference TRBV7-6 and TRBJ2-1, the complete variable domain reads GAGVSQSPRYKVTKRGQDVALRCDPISGHVSLYWYRQALGQGPEFLTYFNYEAQQDKSGLPNDRFSAERPEGSISTLTIQRTEQRDSAMYRCASSLLLYNEQFFGPGTRLTVL.

The V call is TRBV6-6, the J call TRBJ2-1; D is perhaps TRBD1 or TRBD2 (6 bases each). The germline V and J ends were trimmed by 10 bases and 4 bases, with 17 bases remaining between them. The CDR3 runs to 14 residues. Looked up from germline, CDR1 is MNHNY and CDR2 is SVGAGI (reference sequence). As DNA, the CDR3 is TGTGCCACCACCTGGAGGGGGGAGTACAATGAGCAGTTCTTC. Translated, it gives CATTWRGEYNEQFF.

At least ten counts were recorded for this clonotype. The chain is built from TRBV7-2 and TRBJ2-3; tentatively, D is TRBD1 or TRBD2 (6 bases each). V was pared by 5 bases and J by 0 bases, with 12 bases between. This CDR3 region has 15 residues. From germline, CDR1 is SGHTA and CDR2 FQGNSA. CDR3: CASSPGGESTDTQYF. The CDR3 DNA reads as TGTGCCAGCAGCCCCGGGGGCGAGAGCACAGATACGCAGTATTTT.

This clonotype occurred a few times. The CDR3 DNA follows: TGTGCCAGTAGCTTGGGCCGGGGAGGCGAGCGCAGGACTGAAGCTTTCTTT. This translates into CASSLGRGGERRTEAFF. The V and J genes are TRBV19 and TRBJ1-1; D remains ambiguous. CDR3 length: 17 amino acids. Germline values: CDR1 LNHDA, CDR2 SQIVND (reference sequence). V was shortened by 6 bases and J by 5 bases, with 25 bases between the two germline ends.

This clonotype was observed at least ten times. The V and J genes are TRBV7-2 and TRBJ1-5; D gene uncertain. With 5 bases removed from V and 5 bases from J, the gap between germline ends came to 13 bases. Germline V lookup: CDR1 SGHTA, CDR2 FQGNSA. This CDR3 contains 14 residues. The CDR3: CASSPGRSYQPQHF. DNA for the CDR3: TGTGCCAGCAGCCCAGGACGGTCGTATCAGCCCCAGCATTTT.

The sample holds many counts of this clonotype. The chain recombines TRBV12-3 or TRBV12-4 with TRBJ1-4; 8 nucleotides match TRBD1. Trimming at V came to 6 bases and at J to 2 bases, leaving 2 bases not matched to a gene. This CDR3 spans 14 amino acids. The CDR3 reads CASSRQGTNEKLFF. Here the CDR3 DNA reads TGTGCCAGCAGCCGACAGGGGACTAATGAAAAACTGTTTTTT.

In its sample, this clonotype was seen a few times. This chain links TRBV7-3 with TRBJ2-7, with 8 bases fitting TRBD2. The CDR3 totals 15 residues. Germline CDR1 is SGHTA and CDR2 is FQGTGA. V was clipped by 1 base and J by 6 bases; unmatched bases: 8. As DNA, the CDR3 is TGTGCCAGCAGCTTAAATCCGGGAGGGCTTCTCGAGCAGTACTTC. It yields the protein CASSLNPGGLLEQYF.

The chain links TRBV12-3 or TRBV12-4 to TRBJ1-2, with D tentatively TRBD1 (5 bases). Trimming removed 5 bases from V and 4 bases from J, with 20 bases in between. The length of the CDR3 is 16 residues. CDR3 protein: CASSPRVGASIYGYTF. CDR3 coding DNA: TGTGCCAGCAGTCCCCGTGTAGGGGCCTCCATCTATGGCTACACCTTC.

This clonotype was seen a few times. V and J are TRBV6-5 and TRBJ1-2, with D uncertain. CDR1 and CDR2 from the germline V gene are MNHEY and SVGAGI. V gave up 0 bases and J gave up 4 bases, with 12 bases separating them. CDR3 length: 15 amino acids. CDR3 residues: CASSYSSEGPYGYTF. The CDR3, as DNA: TGTGCCAGCAGTTACTCCTCGGAGGGTCCCTATGGCTACACCTTC.

This clonotype was observed a few times. The CDR3 here is CASSFPGGGNTGELFF. The CDR3 bases are TGTGCCAGCAGCTTTCCGGGAGGAGGGAACACCGGGGAGCTGTTTTTT. This rearrangement joins TRBV7-2 to TRBJ2-2; 7 bases agree with TRBD2. Germline values: CDR1 SGHTA, CDR2 FQGNSA. The trim removed 3 bases at V and 1 base at J, leaving 5 bases unmatched. The CDR3 is 16 amino acids.

The rearrangement joins TRBV5-4 to TRBJ2-5; 8 bases are shared with TRBD2. V gave up 2 bases and J gave up 0 bases; unmatched junction bases: 6. The CDR3 has 16 residues. From germline, CDR1 is SGHNT and CDR2 YYREEE (reference sequence). CDR3 sequence: CASSFPWREDQETQYF. In DNA, the CDR3 is TGTGCCAGCAGCTTCCCTTGGCGGGAGGACCAAGAGACCCAGTACTTC.

The chain employs TRBV20-1 and TRBJ2-1; 11 bases align to TRBD2. The CDR3 covers 15 residues. With 0 bases clipped from V and 7 bases from J, the junction kept 5 bases outside the gene matches. Germline lookup yields CDR1 DFQATT and CDR2 SNEGSKA (reference sequence). CDR3 sequence reads: CSARDYTSGRNEQFF. In DNA form, the CDR3 reads TGCAGTGCTAGAGATTACACTAGCGGGAGAAATGAGCAGTTCTTC.

The chain recombines TRBV9 with TRBJ1-3; D gene ambiguous. Germline V gene sequence: CDR1 SGDLS, CDR2 YYNGEE. V was shortened by 0 bases and J by 2 bases, with 15 bases between the two germline ends. The CDR3 length is 17 residues. CDR3 sequence (DNA): TGTGCCAGCAGCGTAGACATGAGCAGCCGACCTGGAAACACCATATATTTT. As protein: CASSVDMSSRPGNTIYF.

This clonotype was picked up a small number of times. The chain recombines TRBV12-3 or TRBV12-4 with TRBJ2-7, with TRBD2 matching 11 bases. V was clipped by 5 bases and J by 4 bases; unmatched bases: 4. This CDR3 has 14 amino acids. CDR3 sequence reads: CASSTSGRGYEQYF. The CDR3 DNA is TGTGCCAGCAGTACTAGCGGGAGAGGTTACGAGCAGTACTTC.

The chain combines TRBV7-3 with TRBJ2-3; TRBD1 might be the D (5 bases). The CDR3 is made up of 14 amino acids. V was trimmed by 2 bases and J by 4 bases, leaving 10 bases between them. Germline loops: CDR1 SGHTA, CDR2 FQGTGA. The CDR3 DNA is TGTGCCAGCAGCTTAGTCCAGGGCGCAGATACGCAGTATTTT. Protein: CASSLVQGADTQYF.